This T cell receptor beta chain was captured by sequencing in a study of radiotherapy plus CTLA-4 blockade in lung cancer. Background on the study: Objective response rate was around 20%; disease control rate, 25% to 35%. Broader study findings: Among reported predictors of response, early blood T cell clone dynamics with interferon-beta performed best. There was expansion of tumor-derived TCR clones in blood after radiotherapy plus ipilimumab.

Sequencing was performed with immunoSEQ multiplex PCR; in TCRdb, only in-frame clones are kept and a portion is missing. The repertoire holds tens of thousands of clones, with more than 75% as singletons. Comment on this clone: What it binds is unknown.

Treatment of patients with chemo-refractory metastatic non-small-cell lung cancer consisted of focal radiation plus CTLA-4 blockade with ipilimumab. Germline CDR1 LNHDA, CDR2 SQIVND (reference sequence). The CDR3 spans 12 residues. Trimming took off 6 bases at V and 1 base at J, with 6 bases between the two ends. The chain has TRBV19 and TRBJ1-1, with D unresolved. The receptor was isolated from a human donor with non-small cell lung cancer who had a complete response to radiotherapy plus ipilimumab. The sample was peripheral blood, taken from a patient treated with radiotherapy plus ipilimumab. The CDR3: CASRKANTEAFF. The CDR3 nucleotides read TGTGCCAGTAGGAAAGCGAACACTGAAGCTTTCTTT.